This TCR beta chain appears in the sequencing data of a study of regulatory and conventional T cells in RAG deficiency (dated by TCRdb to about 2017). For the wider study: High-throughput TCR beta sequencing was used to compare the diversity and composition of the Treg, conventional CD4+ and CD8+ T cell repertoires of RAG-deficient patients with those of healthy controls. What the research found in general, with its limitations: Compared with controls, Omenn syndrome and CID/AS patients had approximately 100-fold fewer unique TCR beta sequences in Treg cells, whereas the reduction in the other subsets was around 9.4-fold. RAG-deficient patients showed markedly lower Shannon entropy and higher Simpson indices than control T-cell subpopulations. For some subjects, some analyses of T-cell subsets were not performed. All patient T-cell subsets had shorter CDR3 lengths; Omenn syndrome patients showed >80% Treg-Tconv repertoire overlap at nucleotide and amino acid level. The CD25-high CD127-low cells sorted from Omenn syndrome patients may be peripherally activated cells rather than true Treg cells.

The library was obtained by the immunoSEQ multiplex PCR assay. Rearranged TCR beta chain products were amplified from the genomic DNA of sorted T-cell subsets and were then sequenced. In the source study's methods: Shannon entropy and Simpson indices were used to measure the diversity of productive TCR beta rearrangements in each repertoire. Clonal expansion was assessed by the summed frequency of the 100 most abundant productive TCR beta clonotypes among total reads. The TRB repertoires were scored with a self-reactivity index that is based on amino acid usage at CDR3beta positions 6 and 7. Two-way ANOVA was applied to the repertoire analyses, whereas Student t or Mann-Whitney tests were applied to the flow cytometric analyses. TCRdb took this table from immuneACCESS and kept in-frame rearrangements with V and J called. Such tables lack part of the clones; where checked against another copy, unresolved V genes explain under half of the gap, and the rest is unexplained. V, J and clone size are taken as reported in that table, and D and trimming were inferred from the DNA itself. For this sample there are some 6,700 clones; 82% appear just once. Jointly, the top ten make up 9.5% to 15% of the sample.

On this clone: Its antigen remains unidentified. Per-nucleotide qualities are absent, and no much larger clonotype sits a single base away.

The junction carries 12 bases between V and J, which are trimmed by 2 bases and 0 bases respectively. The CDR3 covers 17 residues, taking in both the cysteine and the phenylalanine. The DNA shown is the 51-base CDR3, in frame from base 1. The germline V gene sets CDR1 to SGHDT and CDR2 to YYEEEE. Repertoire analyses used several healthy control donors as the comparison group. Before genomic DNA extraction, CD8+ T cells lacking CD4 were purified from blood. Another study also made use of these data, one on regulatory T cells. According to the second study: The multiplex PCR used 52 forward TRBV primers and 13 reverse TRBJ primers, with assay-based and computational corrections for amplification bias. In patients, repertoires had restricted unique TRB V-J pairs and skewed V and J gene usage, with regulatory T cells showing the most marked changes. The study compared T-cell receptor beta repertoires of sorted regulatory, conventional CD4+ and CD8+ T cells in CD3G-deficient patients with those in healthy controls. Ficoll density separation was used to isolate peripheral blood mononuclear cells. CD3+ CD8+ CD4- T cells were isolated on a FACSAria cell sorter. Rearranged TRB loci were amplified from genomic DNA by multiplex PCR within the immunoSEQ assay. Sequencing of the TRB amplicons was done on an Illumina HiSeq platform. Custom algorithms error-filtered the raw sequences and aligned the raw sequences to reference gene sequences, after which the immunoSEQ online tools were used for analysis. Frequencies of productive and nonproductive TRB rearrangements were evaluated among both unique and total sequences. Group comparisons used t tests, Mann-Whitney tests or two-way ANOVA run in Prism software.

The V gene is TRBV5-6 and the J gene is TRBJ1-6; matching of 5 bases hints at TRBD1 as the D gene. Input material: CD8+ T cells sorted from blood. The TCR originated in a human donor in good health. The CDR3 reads CASSFGGLSSYNSPLHF. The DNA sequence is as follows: TGTGCCAGCAGCTTCGGGGGACTGAGCTCCTATAATTCACCCCTCCACTTT.